The T cell receptor (beta chain) under discussion was sequenced for a study of T cell responses to AZD1222 COVID-19 vaccine. CDR3 length equals 15 residues. V was clipped by 3 bases and J by 4 bases; unmatched bases: 4. Germline V gives CDR1 LNHDA, CDR2 SQIVND (reference sequence). The assay was immunoSEQ multiplex PCR, and TCRdb's table has in-frame clones only and misses some. The table shows some 150,000 clones, with approximately 91% occurring only once. This chain links TRBV19 with TRBJ2-1, with 9 bases matching TRBD1. The TCR comes from an adult in good health. This sample comprised peripheral blood, obtained on day 0 of AZD1222 vaccination. The chain's CDR3 is CASSIGQGKYNEQFF. The CDR3 DNA reads TGTGCCAGTAGTATCGGACAGGGGAAGTACAATGAGCAGTTCTTC.